This passage covers 11 T cell receptor beta chains from one sample sequenced in a study of blood T cell repertoires in COVID-19. The protocol was immunoSEQ multiplex PCR, while the TCRdb copy is restricted to in-frame clones and leaves out a portion. The data show about 83,000 clones, with around nine tenths seen just once and approximately 15% held by the top ten. The specimen was peripheral blood. The receptor source for this set is a woman aged 80 or over with active or convalescent COVID-19.

V gene TRBV5-1 combines with J gene TRBJ2-1; weak D call: TRBD1 (6 bases). The CDR3 has 13 residues. From germline, CDR1 is SGHRS and CDR2 YFSETQ. V was cut by 0 bases and J by 6 bases, with 7 bases left in between. CDR3 in amino acids: CASSLGQVNEQFF. The CDR3 DNA sequence: TGCGCCAGCAGCTTGGGACAGGTCAATGAGCAGTTCTTC.

V and J are TRBV3-1 (or the pseudogene TRBV3-2) and TRBJ1-4, with TRBD1 matching 10 bases. The CDR3 is 16 amino acids. CDR1 and CDR2 (germline): LGHDT, YNNKEL (reference sequence). Trimming at V came to 3 bases and at J to 5 bases, leaving 6 bases not matched to a gene. The CDR3 DNA reads TGTGCCAGCAGCCACAGACAGGGGGCAAGAAATGAAAAACTGTTTTTT. Protein: CASSHRQGARNEKLFF.

The chain joins TRBV6-5 to TRBJ1-4; D remains ambiguous. V gave up 1 base and J gave up 3 bases, with 9 bases separating them. Germline lookup yields CDR1 MNHEY and CDR2 SVGAGI. The CDR3 has 15 amino acids. The CDR3 DNA sequence: TGTGCCAGCAGTTACTTTGGGCGTGCTAATGAAAAACTGTTTTTT. Translated, it gives CASSYFGRANEKLFF.

The chain has TRBV20-1 and TRBJ1-1, with a tentative D call TRBD1 (6 bases). The CDR3 extends over 14 amino acids. V was clipped by 3 bases and J by 4 bases, with 15 bases between them. Germline CDR1 is DFQATT and CDR2 is SNEGSKA (reference sequence). The CDR3 sequence: CSASWGGAVTEAFF. In DNA, the CDR3 is TGCAGTGCTAGTTGGGGGGGGGCGGTCACTGAAGCTTTCTTT.

The chain couples TRBV3-1 (or the pseudogene TRBV3-2) to TRBJ1-2; 7 bases line up with TRBD1. The germline V gene encodes CDR1 LGHDT and CDR2 YNNKEL (reference sequence). Trimming removed 2 bases from V and 4 bases from J; junction bases left unmatched: 10. The CDR3 loop spans 16 amino acids. The CDR3 DNA reads TGTGCCAGCAGCCAAATCGGAGAACAGGGGCGCTATGGCTACACCTTC. It codes for CASSQIGEQGRYGYTF.

The chain is built from TRBV2 and TRBJ1-2; the match to TRBD1 covers 10 bases. This CDR3 contains 13 residues. V gave up 3 bases and J gave up 6 bases; unmatched junction bases: 1. Looked up from germline, CDR1 is SNHLY and CDR2 is FYNNEI. CDR3 amino acids: CASSEGQGNGYTF. The CDR3 DNA follows: TGTGCCAGCAGTGAGGGACAGGGGAATGGCTACACCTTC. Full variable domain (missing parts from reference TRBV2 and TRBJ1-2): EPEVTQTPSHQVTQMGQEVILRCVPISNHLYFYWYRQILGQKVEFLVSFYNNEISEKSEIFDDQFSVERPDGSNFTLKIRSTKLEDSAMYFCASSEGQGNGYTFGSGTRLTVV.

The gene calls are TRBV7-8 and TRBJ1-5, with TRBD1 matching over 8 bases. This CDR3 contains 14 residues. Trimming cost V 0 bases and J 7 bases; bases outside gene matches: 2. CDR1 is SGHVS, CDR2 FQNEAQ, per germline. CDR3 coding DNA: TGTGCCAGCAGCTTAGCGACAGGGGAACAGCCCCAGCATTTT. Protein product: CASSLATGEQPQHF.

The chain has TRBV12-3 or TRBV12-4 and TRBJ1-6, with D possibly matching TRBD1 (6 bases). V gave up 6 bases and J gave up 10 bases, with 13 bases separating them. The CDR3 totals 13 residues. For the CDR3, the DNA is TGTGCCAGCAGCCAAGGGGGGGGCTCACCCCTCCACTTT. Its translation: CASSQGGGSPLHF.

This rearrangement joins TRBV5-6 to TRBJ2-2, with D possibly matching TRBD2 (6 bases). Germline CDR1 SGHDT, CDR2 YYEEEE. This CDR3 is 15 amino acids long. V shed 0 bases and J shed 4 bases, with 10 bases lying between them. CDR3 residues: CASSLAAGRTGELFF. The DNA for the CDR3 is TGTGCCAGCAGCTTGGCGGCGGGACGCACCGGGGAGCTGTTTTTT.

This chain links TRBV9 with TRBJ2-6; tentatively, D is TRBD2 (5 bases). This CDR3 has 15 amino acids. Per germline, CDR1 SGDLS and CDR2 YYNGEE. Between the trimmed V and J ends, which lost 0 bases and 3 bases, there was a span of 7 bases. The DNA for the CDR3 is TGTGCCAGCAGCGTAGAAGGGAGTGGGGCCAACGTCCTGACTTTC. It is translated as CASSVEGSGANVLTF.

The J gene is TRBJ1-2, the V gene TRBV6-2 or TRBV6-3; D might be TRBD1 (6 bases). Germline CDR1 and CDR2: MNHEY and SVGEGT. V lost 0 bases to trimming and J lost 6 bases, with 14 bases between them. The CDR3 loop spans 15 amino acids. This chain's CDR3 is CASSYSAGAVNGYTF. CDR3 DNA sequence: TGTGCCAGCAGTTACTCGGCAGGGGCGGTTAATGGCTACACCTTC.